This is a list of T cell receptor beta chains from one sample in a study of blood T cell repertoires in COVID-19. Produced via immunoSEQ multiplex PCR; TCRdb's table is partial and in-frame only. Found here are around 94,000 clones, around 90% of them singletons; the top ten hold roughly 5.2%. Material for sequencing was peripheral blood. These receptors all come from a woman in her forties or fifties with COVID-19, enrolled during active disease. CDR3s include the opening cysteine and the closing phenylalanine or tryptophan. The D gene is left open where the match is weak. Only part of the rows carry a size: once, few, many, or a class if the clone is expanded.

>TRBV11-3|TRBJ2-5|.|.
TGTGCCAGCAGCTTGGGGGGGGCAGAGACCCAGTACTTC
CASSLGGAETQYF
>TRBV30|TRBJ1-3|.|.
TGTGCCTGGAGTGTGGAGACGTCCGGAAACACCATATATTTT
CAWSVETSGNTIYF
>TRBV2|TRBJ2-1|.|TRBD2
TGTGCCAGCAGGAGGGGAACTAGCGGGGGGCCCTCCTACAATGAGCAGTTCTTC
CASRRGTSGGPSYNEQFF
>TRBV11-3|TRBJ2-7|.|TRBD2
TGTGCCAGCAGCAGAGAGCAGGGCGGGGGGGACTACGAGCAGTACTTC
CASSREQGGGDYEQYF
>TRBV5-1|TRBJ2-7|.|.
TGCGCCAGCAGCTTGGGTAACCGGAGCTCCTACGAGCAGTACTTC
CASSLGNRSSYEQYF
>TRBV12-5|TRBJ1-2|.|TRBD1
TGTGCTAGTGGTTTGACGGGACAGACGCCCGAAGTCTATGGCTACACCTTC
CASGLTGQTPEVYGYTF
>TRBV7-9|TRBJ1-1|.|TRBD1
TGTGCCAGCAGCTTAGACAGGGGGGGCGGCACTGAAGCTTTCTTT
CASSLDRGGGTEAFF
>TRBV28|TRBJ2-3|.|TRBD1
TGTGCCAGCAGTTCCCTTGGGACAGGATACCTCACAGATACGCAGTATTTT
CASSSLGTGYLTDTQYF
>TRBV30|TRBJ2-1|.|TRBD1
TGTGCCTGGACTCCTCACGGGCAGGGGGACTACAATGAGCAGTTCTTC
CAWTPHGQGDYNEQFF
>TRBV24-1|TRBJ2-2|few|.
TGTGCCACCAGTGATGGAGCTAGGGGCGGGGAGCTGTTTTTT
CATSDGARGGELFF
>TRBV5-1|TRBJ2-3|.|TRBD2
TGCGCCAGCAGCCTGACTAGCGGGGGGACAGATACGCAGTATTTT
CASSLTSGGTDTQYF
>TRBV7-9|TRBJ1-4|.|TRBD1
TGTGCCAGCAGCATTGGGACAGCGGCAACTAATGAAAAACTGTTTTTT
CASSIGTAATNEKLFF
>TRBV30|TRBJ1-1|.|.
TGTGCCTGGAGTCTGGGCCTTGAAGCTTTCTTT
CAWSLGLEAFF
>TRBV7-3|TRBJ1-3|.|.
TGTGCCAGCAGTCCCAGGTCTCCAAGATCCGGAAACACCATATATTTT
CASSPRSPRSGNTIYF
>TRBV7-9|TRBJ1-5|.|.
TGTGCCAGCAGCGGACAGTGGAATCAGCCCCAGCATTTT
CASSGQWNQPQHF
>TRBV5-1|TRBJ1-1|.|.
TGCGCCAGCTCCCCCACAGGGACGAACACTGAAGCTTTCTTT
CASSPTGTNTEAFF
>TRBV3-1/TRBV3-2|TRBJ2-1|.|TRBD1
TGTGCCAGCAGCCAGAGGGGACAGCTGCAGTTCTTC
CASSQRGQLQFF
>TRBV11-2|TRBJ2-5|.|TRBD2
TGTGCCAGCCTCAGCGGGGGAGAGGAGACCCAGTACTTC
CASLSGGEETQYF
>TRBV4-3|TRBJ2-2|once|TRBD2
TGCGCCAGCAGCCAAGATTTGGGACTAGCGGGGGGCGGGACCGGGGAGCTGTTTTTT
CASSQDLGLAGGGTGELFF
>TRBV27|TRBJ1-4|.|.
TGTGCCAGCAGTTCTCTCCAGGGCGGGATGGGTGAAAAACTGTTTTTT
CASSSLQGGMGEKLFF
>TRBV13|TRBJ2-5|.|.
TGTGCCAGCAGCTCTCCGGGGGAGACCCAGTACTTC
CASSSPGETQYF
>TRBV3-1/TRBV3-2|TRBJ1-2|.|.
TGTGCCAGCAGCCAAATACCCTCGGGGGATGGCTACACCTTC
CASSQIPSGDGYTF
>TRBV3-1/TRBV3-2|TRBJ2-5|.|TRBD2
TGTGCCAGCAGCCAAGTCGGGAGGGACCCGGAGACCCAGTACTTC
CASSQVGRDPETQYF
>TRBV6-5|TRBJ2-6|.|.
TGTGCCAGCAAAACAGGGCCTGGGGCCAACGTCCTGACTTTC
CASKTGPGANVLTF